This T cell receptor beta chain was obtained from a study of T cell clusters in autoimmune cytopenias. The CDR3 is made up of 17 amino acids. Germline CDR1 SEHNR, CDR2 FQNEAQ (reference sequence). TRB rearrangements were amplified by touch-down multiplex PCR with mixed TRB-A/B primers. TCRdb reanalyzed the multiplex PCR reads and collapses them to one entry per CDR3 protein, without DNA. This sample's table has several thousand distinct CDR3 sequences. TRB was amplified from about 260 ng of peripheral blood genomic DNA per sample. These data also featured in a second study, about T cell repertoires in aging, cancer and after chemotherapy.

The chain couples TRBV7-9 to TRBJ2-3; the D call from TCRdb, TRBD2, cannot be confirmed without DNA. What was sequenced was peripheral blood. This TCR came from a human donor in good health. CDR3 loop: CASSQRGTSGTTDTQYF.